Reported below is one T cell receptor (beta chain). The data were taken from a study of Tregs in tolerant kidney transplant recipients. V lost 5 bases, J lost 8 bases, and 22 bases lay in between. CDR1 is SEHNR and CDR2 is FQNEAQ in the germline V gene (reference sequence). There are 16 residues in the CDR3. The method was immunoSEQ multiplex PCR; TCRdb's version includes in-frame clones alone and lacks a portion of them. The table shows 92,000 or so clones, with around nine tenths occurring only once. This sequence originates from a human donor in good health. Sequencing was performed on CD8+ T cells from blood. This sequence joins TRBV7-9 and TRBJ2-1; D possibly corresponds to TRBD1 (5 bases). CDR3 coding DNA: TGTGCCAGCAGCGATAGGTTGGCTTCTTGGGGCGATGAGCAGTTCTTC. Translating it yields CASSDRLASWGDEQFF.